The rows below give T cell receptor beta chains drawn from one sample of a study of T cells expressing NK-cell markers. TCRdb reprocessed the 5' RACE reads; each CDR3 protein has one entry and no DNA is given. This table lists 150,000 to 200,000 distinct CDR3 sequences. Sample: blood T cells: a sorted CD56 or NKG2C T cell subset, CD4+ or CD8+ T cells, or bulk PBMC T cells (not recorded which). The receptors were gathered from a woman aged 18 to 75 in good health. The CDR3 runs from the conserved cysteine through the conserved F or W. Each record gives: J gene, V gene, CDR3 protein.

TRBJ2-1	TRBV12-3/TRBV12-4	CASRTTGSYNEQFF
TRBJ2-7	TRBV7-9	CASSSDRAEQYF
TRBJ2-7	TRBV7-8	CASSAPEGEQYF
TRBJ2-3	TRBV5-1	CASSSLASGGDTQYF
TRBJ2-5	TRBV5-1	CASSPKPGQGQETQYF
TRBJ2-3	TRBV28	CASSFGPDTQYF
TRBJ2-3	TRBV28	CASSRRQGLPTDTQYF
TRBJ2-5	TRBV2	CAKGRGGETQYF
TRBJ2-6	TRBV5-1	CASSLTFQVSSGANVLTF
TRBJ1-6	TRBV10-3	CAISVGQNNSPLHF
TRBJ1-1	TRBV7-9	CASSSGFGNTEAFF
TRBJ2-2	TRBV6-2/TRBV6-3	CASGRYTGELFF
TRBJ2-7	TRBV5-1	CASSPGHPYEQYF
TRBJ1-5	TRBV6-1	CASSEALRPQHF
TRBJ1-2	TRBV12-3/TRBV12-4	CASNMGQGGYGYTF
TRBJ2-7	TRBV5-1	CASSPGTSSSYEQYF
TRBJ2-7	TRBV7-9	CASSGGTAAYEQYF
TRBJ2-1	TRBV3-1	CASSRDNFNNEQFF
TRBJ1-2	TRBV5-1	CASSLERGFNYGYTF
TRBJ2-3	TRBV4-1	CASSGFGVSYTDTQYF
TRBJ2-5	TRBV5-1	CASSLELAGGETQYF
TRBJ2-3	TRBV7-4	CASSFAGGSGTDTQYF
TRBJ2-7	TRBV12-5	CASGLVTGARYEQYF
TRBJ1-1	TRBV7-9	CASSTGATNTEAFF
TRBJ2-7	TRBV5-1	CASSSFVGGNYEQYF
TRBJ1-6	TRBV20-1	CSASTGVGNSPLHF
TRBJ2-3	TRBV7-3	CASSLQGTSGSLDTQYF
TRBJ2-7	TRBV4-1	CASSQDGDGLGMYF
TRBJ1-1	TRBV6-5	CASSLKVGGWTEAFF
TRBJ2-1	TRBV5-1	CASTGLAVEWFF
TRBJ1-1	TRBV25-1	CASRPARGPGTEAFF
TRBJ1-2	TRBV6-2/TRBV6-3	CASSSTSGHGYTF
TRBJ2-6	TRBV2	CASSVSSGANVLTF
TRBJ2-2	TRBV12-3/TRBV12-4	CASSELGGELFF
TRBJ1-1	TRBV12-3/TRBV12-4	CASSMVTARTEAFF
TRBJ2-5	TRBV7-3	CASSLVGDRGETQYF
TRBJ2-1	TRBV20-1	CSARERPSSGSTPLF
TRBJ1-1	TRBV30	CAWNVVTYTEAFF
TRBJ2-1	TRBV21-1	CASSSNRLTYNEQFF
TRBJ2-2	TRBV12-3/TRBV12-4	CASSSNRRGVAANTGELFF